The next 3 T cell receptor beta chains were all read from a single sample in a study of cytomegalovirus exposure and HLA in healthy donors. The PCR used 60 Vbeta and 13 Jbeta primers. Assay used: immunoSEQ multiplex PCR; TCRdb lists only in-frame clones, some missing. In the table there are around 160,000 clones, about 70% of which are singletons. The sample consisted of PBMCs. The receptors come from a woman aged 18-29 years in good health and CMV-seropositive.

V usage is TRBV28 and J usage is TRBJ2-5; D gene ambiguous. This CDR3 has 12 residues. Germline CDR1 reads MDHEN; CDR2 reads SYDVKM. The V end was cut by 4 bases, the J end by 3 bases, with 6 bases between. Here the CDR3 DNA reads TGTGCCAGCAGTTCGGTAGAAGAGACCCAGTACTTC. Translated, it gives CASSSVEETQYF.

About this clone itself: At one of its ends the junction is not consistent with the germline gene, which may arise from a read error. This chain uses TRBV2 with TRBJ2-5; TRBD1 aligns across 11 bases. The J call may be in error: the DNA end matches TRBJ2-7 better. This CDR3 is 18 amino acids long. The germline V gene encodes CDR1 SNHLY and CDR2 FYNNEI. CDR3 residues: CASSEGGTGGFSSYEQYF. The CDR3 nucleotides read TGTGCCAGCAGCGAAGGTGGGACAGGGGGTTTTTCGTCCTACGAGCAGTACTTC.

This clone was detected only a few times. The V and J genes are TRBV15 and TRBJ1-2, with 9 bases lining up with TRBD1. V dropped 4 bases and J dropped 8; count of bases not matched to a gene: 14. Germline CDR1 and CDR2: LNHNV and YYDKDF (reference sequence). The CDR3 length is 16 residues. The CDR3 DNA sequence: TGTGCCACCAGCACTAGGGACAGGGTACTCTTAGGCGGCTACACCTTC. The encoded protein is CATSTRDRVLLGGYTF. The full variable domain, its missing parts supplied by reference TRBV15 and TRBJ1-2, is DAMVIQNPRYQVTQFGKPVTLSCSQTLNHNVMYWYQQKSSQAPKLLFHYYDKDFNNEADTPDNFQSRRPNTSFCFLDIRSPGLGDTAMYLCATSTRDRVLLGGYTFGSGTRLTVV.